This T cell receptor beta chain was found in a study of T cell responses to AZD1222 COVID-19 vaccine. V shed 2 bases and J shed 5 bases, with 7 bases lying between them. The CDR3 runs to 12 residues. The germline V gene encodes CDR1 SGHRS and CDR2 YFSETQ. On this clone itself: The antigen remains unidentified.

Study-wide findings and caveats: Females outnumbered males among donors, who were mostly white British; clonal diversity was possibly underestimated.

TCRdb's copy holds only in-frame clones and misses some; the assay was immunoSEQ multiplex PCR. The table includes about 120,000 clones, about 93% detected once. The TCR sequence derives from an adult who received the AZD1222 COVID-19 vaccine. The gene calls are TRBV5-1 and TRBJ2-5; unclear D gene. Sequenced here: peripheral blood, sampled 28 days after the second AZD1222 dose. CDR3: CASSLPAETQYF. CDR3 sequence (DNA): TGCGCCAGCAGCTTACCAGCGGAGACCCAGTACTTC. Drawing the rest from reference TRBV5-1 and TRBJ2-5, the complete variable domain is KAGVTQTPRYLIKTRGQQVTLSCSPISGHRSVSWYQQTPGQGLQFLFEYFSETQRNKGNFPGRFSGRQFSNSRSEMNVSTLELGDSALYLCASSLPAETQYFGPGTRLLVL.